The clone carrying this T cell receptor beta chain was counted a single time. Its antigen is currently unknown. Only in-frame clones appear in the TCRdb table, and some are missing; sequencing was by immunoSEQ multiplex PCR. Of 70,000 to 95,000 clones in the sample, 80% to 95% were seen once. This entry comes from a study of OX40 agonist ivuxolimab in advanced cancers. Study-wide results and limits: Clonal expansion by week 6 occurred in CD4+ and CD8+ blood T cells (at 0.1 to 3.0 mg/kg). Among patients with partial responses at 0.1-3.0 mg/kg, clonal expansion was among the lowest.

V dropped 5 bases and J dropped 5 bases, with 5 bases sitting between them. This CDR3 is 11 amino acids long. Per germline, CDR1 SGHTA and CDR2 FQGNSA. Systemic immunosuppression or autoimmune disease history was grounds to exclude patients. Peripheral blood came from all dose cohorts at three timepoints. The material was CD4+ or CD8+ T cells sorted from blood, obtained in a trial of the OX40 agonist ivuxolimab. This TCR was sampled from an adult with an advanced solid tumor such as melanoma, head and neck, liver or kidney cancer. The rearrangement joins TRBV7-2 to TRBJ2-3; D is uncertain. As DNA, the CDR3 is TGTGCCAGCAGCCCTTTAGATACGCAGTATTTT. It yields the protein CASSPLDTQYF.